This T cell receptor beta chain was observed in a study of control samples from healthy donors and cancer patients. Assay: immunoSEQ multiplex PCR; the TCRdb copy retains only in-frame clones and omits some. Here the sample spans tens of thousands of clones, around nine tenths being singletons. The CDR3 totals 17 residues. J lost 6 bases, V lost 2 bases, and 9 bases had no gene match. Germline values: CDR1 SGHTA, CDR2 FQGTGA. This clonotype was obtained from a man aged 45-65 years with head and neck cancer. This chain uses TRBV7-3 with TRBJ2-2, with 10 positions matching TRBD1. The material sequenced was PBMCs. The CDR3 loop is CASSLLPPGQGPGELFF. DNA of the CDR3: TGTGCCAGCAGCTTATTACCGCCGGGACAGGGGCCCGGGGAGCTGTTTTTT.